Following are 21 T cell receptor beta chains from one sample sequenced in a study of OX40 agonist ivuxolimab in advanced cancers. Repertoires were generated with immunoSEQ multiplex PCR, while TCRdb's copy carries only in-frame clones and drops some. This table holds some 70,000 clones, roughly nine tenths found once. The sequences come from CD4+ or CD8+ T cells sorted from blood, collected in a trial of the OX40 agonist ivuxolimab. These receptors originate from an adult with an advanced solid tumor such as melanoma, head and neck, liver or kidney cancer.

This chain connects TRBV2 to TRBJ1-2; D might be TRBD1 (6 bases). The germline V and J ends were trimmed by 6 bases and 6 bases, with 17 bases remaining between them. The V gene's germline CDR1 is SNHLY and CDR2 FYNNEI. The CDR3 runs to 14 residues. The CDR3 reads CASRVGRQADGYTF. DNA for the CDR3: TGTGCCAGCAGGGTTGGTAGACAGGCTGATGGCTACACCTTC.

This clone is a singleton in its sample. The rearrangement joins TRBV5-5 to TRBJ1-2, with D possibly TRBD1 on 6 matching bases. The CDR3 is 13 amino acids. The germline gives CDR1 SGHKS, CDR2 YYEKEE (reference sequence). Between the trimmed V and J ends, which lost 3 bases and 6 bases, there was a span of 12 bases. As DNA, the CDR3 is TGTGCCAGCAGCTACAGGACAGTGCATGGCTACACCTTC. Amino acids: CASSYRTVHGYTF.

The CDR3 DNA is TGTGCCAGTGCCCTCGGCGACTATGGCTACACCTTC. This gives the protein CASALGDYGYTF. The chain has TRBV28 and TRBJ1-2; D not resolved. This CDR3 region has 12 residues. Germline V gives CDR1 MDHEN, CDR2 SYDVKM. With 9 bases removed from V and 3 bases from J, the gap between germline ends came to 11 bases.

This clone was seen only a few times. The gene calls are TRBV2 and TRBJ1-2; D call uncertain. Germline lookup yields CDR1 SNHLY and CDR2 FYNNEI. The V and J ends lost 4 bases and 2 bases respectively, with 8 bases between them. The CDR3 is made up of 13 amino acids. CDR3 bases: TGTGCCAGCAGTGTAGCGGGGAACTATGGCTACACCTTC. Translation gives CASSVAGNYGYTF.

The chain links TRBV6-6 to TRBJ1-6, with a possible D match to TRBD1 (5 bases). Germline CDR1 MNHNY, CDR2 SVGAGI (reference sequence). V was shortened by 10 bases and J by 7 bases, with 14 bases between the two germline ends. The CDR3 runs to 13 residues. CDR3 bases: TGTGCCAACTCCCAGGGTGCAAATTCACCCCTCCACTTT. This sequence encodes CANSQGANSPLHF.

The chain links TRBV28 to TRBJ2-5, with 8 bases identical to TRBD1. The CDR3 extends over 15 amino acids. CDR1 MDHEN and CDR2 SYDVKM come from the germline V gene. The trim removed 4 bases at V and 4 bases at J, leaving 8 bases unmatched. The CDR3 bases are TGTGCCAGCAGTTCTTCTCAGGGGGCACGAGAGACCCAGTACTTC. Protein sequence: CASSSSQGARETQYF. The variable domain in full, with the rest retrieved from reference TRBV28 and TRBJ2-5, is DVKVTQSSRYLVKRTGEKVFLECVQDMDHENMFWYRQDPGLGLRLIYFSYDVKMKEKGDIPEGYSVSREKKERFSLILESASTNQTSMYLCASSSSQGARETQYFGPGTRLLVL.

This CDR3 is CATTRTGTGANVLTF. The CDR3, as DNA: TGTGCCACCACCCGGACAGGGACTGGGGCCAACGTCCTGACTTTC. The chain couples TRBV27 to TRBJ2-6, with 8 bases fitting TRBD1. J lost 2 bases, V lost 10 bases, and 7 bases had no gene match. Germline V gene data show CDR1 as MNHEY and CDR2 as SMNVEV (reference sequence). The CDR3 is made up of 15 amino acids. Full variable domain (missing parts from reference TRBV27 and TRBJ2-6): EAQVTQNPRYLITVTGKKLTVTCSQNMNHEYMSWYRQDPGLGLRQIYYSMNVEVTDKGDVPEGYKVSRKEKRNFPLILESPSPNQTSLYFCATTRTGTGANVLTFGAGSRLTVL.

This clone came up a few times. The J gene is TRBJ1-1, the V gene TRBV28; 7 bases map to TRBD1. Germline CDR1 and CDR2: MDHEN and SYDVKM. V shed 6 bases and J 5 bases; nucleotides not matched to a gene: 6. The CDR3 has 13 amino acids. CDR3 sequence reads: CASSTTGVTEAFF. CDR3 nucleotide sequence: TGTGCCAGCAGCACAACAGGGGTTACTGAAGCTTTCTTT.

The gene calls are TRBV7-9 and TRBJ2-1; D gene unclear. From germline, CDR1 is SEHNR and CDR2 FQNEAQ (reference sequence). V was pared by 5 bases and J by 9 bases, with 14 bases between. The CDR3 runs 13 residues. The CDR3 DNA follows: TGTGCCAGCAGCCCGGGTCCCCTCGGTGAGCAGTTCTTC. Translation gives CASSPGPLGEQFF.

A single count supports this clone. CDR3 sequence (DNA): TGTGCCAGCAGCCCCGGGGGGCTATCTGGAAACACCATATATTTT. It codes for CASSPGGLSGNTIYF. The chain employs TRBV11-3 and TRBJ1-3, with D possibly matching TRBD1 (6 bases). V was pared by 5 bases and J by 1 base, with 12 bases between. The CDR3 sequence is 15 residues long. Per the germline V gene, CDR1 is SGHNT and CDR2 is YENEEA.

The rearrangement links TRBV6-5 to TRBJ2-1, with D maybe TRBD2 (5 bases). The CDR3 covers 15 residues. Deletions cut 5 bases from V and 0 bases from J, with 11 bases between. CDR1 is MNHEY, CDR2 SVGAGI, per germline. CDR3 protein: CASSTRRSSYNEQFF. DNA for the CDR3: TGTGCCAGCAGTACGAGGAGGAGCTCCTACAATGAGCAGTTCTTC.

This rearrangement joins TRBV7-9 to TRBJ2-5; D perhaps matches TRBD1 (6 bases). This CDR3 region has 15 residues. Germline V lookup: CDR1 SEHNR, CDR2 FQNEAQ (reference sequence). V was trimmed by 3 bases and J by 2 bases, leaving 13 bases between them. CDR3 loop: CASSFSGGPQETQYF. The CDR3 DNA is TGTGCCAGCAGCTTTAGTGGGGGCCCTCAAGAGACCCAGTACTTC.

The chain uses TRBV27 and TRBJ2-3; D is unresolved. The length of the CDR3 is 14 residues. Trimming stripped 5 bases from V and 3 bases from J, with 12 bases between. Germline CDR1 reads MNHEY; CDR2 reads SMNVEV (reference sequence). The chain's CDR3 is CASSPRLGTDTQYF. As DNA, the CDR3 is TGTGCCAGCAGTCCGAGGTTGGGTACAGATACGCAGTATTTT.

The chain combines TRBV18 with TRBJ2-5; D gene uncertain. Germline CDR1 and CDR2: KGHSH and LQKENI. With 2 bases removed from V and 2 bases from J, the gap between germline ends came to 9 bases. The CDR3 is 14 amino acids. The CDR3 region has the DNA TGTGCCAGCTCACCAGGGAACGGACAAGAGACCCAGTACTTC. This gives the protein CASSPGNGQETQYF.

J is TRBJ2-3 and V is TRBV4-3, with D perhaps matching TRBD1 or TRBD2 (6 bases each). Germline V gives CDR1 LGHNA, CDR2 YSLEER. The CDR3 extends over 18 amino acids. Trimming removed 0 bases from V and 3 bases from J, with 19 bases in between. The CDR3 is CASSQDITGARGTDTQYF. DNA for the CDR3: TGCGCCAGCAGCCAAGATATCACGGGGGCAAGAGGAACAGATACGCAGTATTTT.

The chain uses TRBV9 and TRBJ2-5; 9 nucleotides agree with TRBD1. Per the germline V gene, CDR1 is SGDLS and CDR2 is YYNGEE. The CDR3 is made up of 16 amino acids. V lost 3 bases, J lost 5 bases, and 11 bases stayed unmatched. CDR3 region: CASSAPGDRERETQYF. For the CDR3, the DNA is TGTGCCAGCAGCGCCCCCGGGGACAGGGAGAGGGAGACCCAGTACTTC.

This clone was seen only once. V usage is TRBV12-2 and J usage is TRBJ2-3; TRBD2, the table's D call, lacks a check against the DNA. TRBV12-2 is tagged as a pseudogene. The CDR3 is 16 amino acids. The CDR3 reads CASRSGLAASTDTQYF. CDR3 DNA sequence: TGTGCAAGTCGCTCTGGACTAGCGGCTAGCACAGATACGCAGTATTTT.

The chain combines TRBV18 with TRBJ1-2, with D possibly TRBD1 on 6 matching bases. The CDR3 loop spans 14 amino acids. Trimming left V 0 bases short and J 7 bases short, with 12 bases between. Germline-derived CDR1 and CDR2 are KGHSH and LQKENI. The CDR3 DNA follows: TGTGCCAGCTCACCACCCTTAGCAGGGGCTGGCTACACCTTC. It is translated as CASSPPLAGAGYTF.

The chain employs TRBV10-3 and TRBJ2-7; TRBD1 aligns across 7 bases. The CDR3 length is 13 residues. Trimming cost V 10 bases and J 6 bases; bases outside gene matches: 12. The germline gives CDR1 ENHRY, CDR2 SYGVKD. For the CDR3, the DNA is TGTGCCAGCCATGACAGGGACCGGGGCGAGCAGTACTTC. Translated, it gives CASHDRDRGEQYF.

The J gene is TRBJ1-1, the V gene TRBV5-5; the D gene is possibly TRBD1 (5 bases). Germline assignment: CDR1 SGHKS and CDR2 YYEKEE (reference sequence). The CDR3 length is 16 residues. Trimming shortened V by 1 base and J by 0 bases, and 13 bases separated the two germline ends. The CDR3 protein is CASSLMPGRMNTEAFF. Here the CDR3 DNA reads TGTGCCAGCAGCTTGATGCCGGGACGCATGAACACTGAAGCTTTCTTT.

The rearrangement joins TRBV28 to TRBJ1-1; a weak D match, TRBD1 (5 bases). Germline V lookup: CDR1 MDHEN, CDR2 SYDVKM. The CDR3 sequence is 14 residues long. V lost 4 bases, J lost 0 bases, and 9 bases lay in between. The CDR3 nucleotides read TGTGCCAGCAGTTCCGGGGCGATGAACACTGAAGCTTTCTTT. Its protein product is CASSSGAMNTEAFF.